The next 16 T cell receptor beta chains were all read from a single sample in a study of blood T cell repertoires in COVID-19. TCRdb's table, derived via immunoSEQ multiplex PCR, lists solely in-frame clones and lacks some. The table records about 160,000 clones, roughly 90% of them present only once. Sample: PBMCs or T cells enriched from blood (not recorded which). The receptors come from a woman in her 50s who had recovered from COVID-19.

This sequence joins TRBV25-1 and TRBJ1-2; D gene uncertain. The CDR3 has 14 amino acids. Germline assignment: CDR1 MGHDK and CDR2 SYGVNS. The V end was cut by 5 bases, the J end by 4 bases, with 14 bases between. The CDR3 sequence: CASSPDSRGYGYTF. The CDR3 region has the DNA TGTGCCAGCAGTCCTGACTCTCGGGGCTATGGCTACACCTTC.

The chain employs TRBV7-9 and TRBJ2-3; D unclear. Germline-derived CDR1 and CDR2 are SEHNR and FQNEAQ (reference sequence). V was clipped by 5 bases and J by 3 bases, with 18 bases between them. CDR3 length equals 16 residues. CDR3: CASSPTMGVVTDTQYF. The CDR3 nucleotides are TGTGCCAGCAGCCCCACTATGGGTGTAGTAACAGATACGCAGTATTTT.

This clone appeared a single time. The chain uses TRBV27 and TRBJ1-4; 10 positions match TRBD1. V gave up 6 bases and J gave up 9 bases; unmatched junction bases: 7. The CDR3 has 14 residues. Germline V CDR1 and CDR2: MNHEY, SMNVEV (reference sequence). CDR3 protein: CASSPGTGAKKLFF. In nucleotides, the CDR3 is TGTGCCAGCAGCCCCGGGACAGGGGCTAAAAAACTGTTTTTT.

CDR3 nucleotide sequence: TGTGCCAGCAGCAAAGCCGGACAGGGAAGGCGGAAGGCTTTCTTT. Protein: CASSKAGQGRRKAFF. This sequence joins TRBV21-1 and TRBJ1-1; TRBD1, the table's D call, was not compared with the DNA. TRBV21-1 is flagged as a pseudogene. This CDR3 region has 15 residues.

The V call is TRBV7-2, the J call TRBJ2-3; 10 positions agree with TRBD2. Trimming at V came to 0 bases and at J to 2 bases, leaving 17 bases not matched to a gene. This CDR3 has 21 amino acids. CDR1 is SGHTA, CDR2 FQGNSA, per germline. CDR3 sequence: CASSLARSPLAGAIFTDTQYF. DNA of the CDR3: TGTGCCAGCAGCTTAGCGCGGTCCCCGCTAGCGGGGGCCATTTTCACAGATACGCAGTATTTT.

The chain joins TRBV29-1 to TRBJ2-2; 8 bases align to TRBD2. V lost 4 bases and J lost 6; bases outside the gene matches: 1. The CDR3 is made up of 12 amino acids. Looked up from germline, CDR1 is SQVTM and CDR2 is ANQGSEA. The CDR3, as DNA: TGCAGCGTTGCTAGCGGGCCCGGGGAGCTGTTTTTT. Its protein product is CSVASGPGELFF.

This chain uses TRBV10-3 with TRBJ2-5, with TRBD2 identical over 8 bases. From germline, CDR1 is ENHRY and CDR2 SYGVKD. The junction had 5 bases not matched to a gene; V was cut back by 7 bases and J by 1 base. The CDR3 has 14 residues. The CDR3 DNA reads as TGTGCCATCAAGCCGGGACTAGGCCAAGAGACCCAGTACTTC. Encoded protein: CAIKPGLGQETQYF.

The CDR3 DNA sequence: TGTGCCAGCAGCTCAGATAACTATGGCTACACCTTC. Amino acids: CASSSDNYGYTF. The V call is TRBV5-6, the J call TRBJ1-2, with D uncertain. Looked up from germline, CDR1 is SGHDT and CDR2 is YYEEEE. The V and J ends lost 3 bases and 1 base respectively, with 4 bases between them. The CDR3 consists of 12 residues.

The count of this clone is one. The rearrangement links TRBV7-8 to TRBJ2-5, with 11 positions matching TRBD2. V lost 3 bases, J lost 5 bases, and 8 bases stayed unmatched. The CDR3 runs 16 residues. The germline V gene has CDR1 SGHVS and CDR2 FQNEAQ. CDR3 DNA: TGTGCCAGCAGCTTTCGCGGACTAGCGGGTGGGGAGACCCAGTACTTC. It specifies CASSFRGLAGGETQYF. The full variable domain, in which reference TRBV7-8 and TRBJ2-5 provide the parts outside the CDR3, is GAGVSQSPRYKVAKRGQDVALRCDPISGHVSLFWYQQALGQGPEFLTYFQNEAQLDKSGLPSDRFFAERPEGSVSTLKIQRTQQEDSAVYLCASSFRGLAGGETQYFGPGTRLLVL.

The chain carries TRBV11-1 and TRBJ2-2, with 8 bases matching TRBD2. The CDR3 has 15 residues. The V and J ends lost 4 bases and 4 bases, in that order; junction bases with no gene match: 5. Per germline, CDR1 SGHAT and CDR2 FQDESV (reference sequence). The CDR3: CASSSRLALTGELFF. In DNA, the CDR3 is TGTGCCAGCAGCTCCCGACTAGCGCTCACCGGGGAGCTGTTTTTT.

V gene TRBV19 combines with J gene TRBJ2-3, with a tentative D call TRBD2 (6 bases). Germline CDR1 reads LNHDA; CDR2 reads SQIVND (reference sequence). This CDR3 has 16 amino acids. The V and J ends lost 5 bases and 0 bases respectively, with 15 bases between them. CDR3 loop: CASSPETRLSTDTQYF. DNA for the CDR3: TGTGCCAGTAGTCCCGAGACTAGATTAAGCACAGATACGCAGTATTTT.

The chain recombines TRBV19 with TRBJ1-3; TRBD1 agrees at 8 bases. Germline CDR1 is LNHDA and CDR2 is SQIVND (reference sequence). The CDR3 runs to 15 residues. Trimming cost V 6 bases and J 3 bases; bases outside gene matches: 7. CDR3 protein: CASSLRRGHGNTIYF. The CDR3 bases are TGTGCCAGTAGCCTCCGCAGGGGGCATGGAAACACCATATATTTT.

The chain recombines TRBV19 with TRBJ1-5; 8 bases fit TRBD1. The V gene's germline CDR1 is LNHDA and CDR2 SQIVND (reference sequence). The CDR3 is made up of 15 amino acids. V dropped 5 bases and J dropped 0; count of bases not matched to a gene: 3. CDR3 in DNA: TGTGCCAGTAGTGTCGACAGGGGTAGCAATCAGCCCCAGCATTTT. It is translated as CASSVDRGSNQPQHF.

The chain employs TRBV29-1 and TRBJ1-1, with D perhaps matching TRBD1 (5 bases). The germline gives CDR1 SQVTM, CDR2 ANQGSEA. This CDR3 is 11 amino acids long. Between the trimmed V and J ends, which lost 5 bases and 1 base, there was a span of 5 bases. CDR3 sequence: CSVTGNTEAFF. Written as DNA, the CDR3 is TGCAGCGTTACAGGGAACACTGAAGCTTTCTTT.

The CDR3 is CASSDRGQVREKLFF. The CDR3 nucleotides read TGTGCCAGCAGTGATCGAGGACAGGTTAGAGAAAAACTGTTTTTT. V gene TRBV2 combines with J gene TRBJ1-4; 7 nucleotides agree with TRBD1. Per the germline V gene, CDR1 is SNHLY and CDR2 is FYNNEI. The CDR3 contains 15 residues. J lost 8 bases, V lost 3 bases, and 9 bases had no gene match.

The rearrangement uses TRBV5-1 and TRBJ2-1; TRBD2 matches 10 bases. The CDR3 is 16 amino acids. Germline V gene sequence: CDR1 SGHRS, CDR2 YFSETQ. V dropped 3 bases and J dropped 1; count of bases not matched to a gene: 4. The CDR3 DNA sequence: TGCGCCAGCAGCTCAATAGCGGGGGGTTCCTACAATGAGCAGTTCTTC. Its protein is CASSSIAGGSYNEQFF.